This T cell receptor (beta chain) comes out of a study of shared clonotypes between healthy human individuals (dated by TCRdb to between 2020 and 2021). About the full investigation: The cohort comprised a couple of women and a few men aged 18 to 49 years. To estimate repertoire size and how much clonotype sharing occurs between individuals, the study deeply sequenced the blood TCR repertoires of several healthy adults. To increase sequencing depth and limit assay-specific biases, different laboratories used diverse techniques to prepare libraries and sequence TCR repertoires. Each donor's leukapheresis produced roughly between roughly 0.85 and 9 billion PBMCs. Beyond this particular receptor, the publication reports: Sampling was limited to blood, and TCR repertoires in tissue likely differ from TCR repertoires in blood. The genetic and exposure-history diversity represented was limited by the small number of donors. Based on pairwise subsampling, the degree of clonotype sharing among donors was expected to be affected by sequencing depth.

This clone was picked up many times. It lacks a known antigen. The sample holds no much larger clone one base away, and base qualities are not on file. The donors were healthy, HIV-negative adults with no recently reported acute infections or vaccinations. Every donor was a Caucasian adult living in Nashville, Tennessee, USA. For unsorted samples, about 90 million PBMCs were counted and genomic DNA was extracted with the QIAamp DNA Blood Mini kit. After blood collection by leukapheresis, PBMCs were isolated using Ficoll-Histopaque density gradient centrifugation and then cryopreserved in the vapor phase of liquid nitrogen. TCR CDR3 regions were amplified from genomic DNA by multiplex PCR using the deep immunoSEQ assay. Extracted genomic DNA from each cell subset was spread evenly across all wells of several immunoSEQ 96-well plates, with each plate serving as a replicate. For unsorted PBMC, each replicate PCR was loaded with 250 to 300 ng genomic DNA, equivalent to roughly 31,000 T cell genomes. Ten immunoSEQ deep assay plates were used to sequence the unsorted PBMC genomic DNA. The purified libraries were quantified using a Qubit 3.0 fluorometer, sized with a Bioanalyzer 2100, and then quantified again using the KAPA Library Quantification kit. Each immunoSEQ 96-well plate was sequenced on its own single-read 150-cycle Illumina NextSeq 550 flow cell. From the authors' description of their analysis: Because the immunoSEQ output held only junctional sequences and lacked quality scores, the filtering could not match the filtering applied to full-length reads. To assign V/J genes and CDR3, sequences were annotated against IMGT germline references using PyIR, a Python wrapper for IgBLAST v1.9. Reads were removed for weak V/J assignments (E-value above 1e-6), missing CDR3, stop codons, out-of-frame junctions, or ambiguous translated residues. V3J clonotypes were defined by identical inferred V gene, J gene, and CDR3 amino acid sequence. The percentage overlap between two repertoires was calculated by dividing the number of shared unique clonotypes by the size of the smaller repertoire. Repertoire richness was assessed with RTK rarefaction, the Chao1 estimator, and Recon v2.1 estimates of unobserved clonotypes. Drawn from immuneACCESS, this table holds only the in-frame rearrangements with V and J called that TCRdb kept. Clones are partly lost; checked studies trace under half to an unresolved V gene and leave the rest unexplained. From that table come the V and J calls and clone size; the DNA was used to work out D and trimming. In this sample the table shows around 440,000 clones, 70% to 80% of which occur a single time. The top ten clonotypes cover approximately 12% of the sample.

A distance of 16 bases separates the germline ends of V and J, which lose 5 bases and 2 bases respectively. The CDR3, cysteine through phenylalanine, is 16 amino acids long. CDR3 DNA is the only sequence kept; it has 48 bases, read in frame from the first base. Via the germline V gene, CDR1 is SGHTA and CDR2 FQGNSA. The chain joins TRBV7-2 to TRBJ2-1, and perhaps TRBD2 as D gene, on 5 matching bases. Sequenced sample: PBMCs. This sequence was found in a woman in her thirties or forties in good health. Some clones in this sample may be carry-over from other donors' samples. The CDR3 has the sequence CASSAQAGPPYNEQFF. The nucleotide sequence reads as follows: TGTGCCAGCAGCGCCCAGGCGGGCCCACCCTACAATGAGCAGTTCTTC.